This TCR beta chain emerged from a study of a mutant IDH1 vaccine in newly diagnosed glioma. Whole-study context: The initiation of vaccination occurred 4-6 weeks after radiotherapy alone, or with temozolomide cycles. Receipt of radiotherapy, temozolomide, or both preceded the study, and most received both. Study results and caveats: The occurrence of vaccine-induced immune responses was seen in roughly 93% of patients.

The time point denotes: week 23, last vaccination. Each vaccine dose was 300 ug of mutant IDH1 20-mer peptide, with topical imiquimod. This table comes from immunoSEQ multiplex PCR, and its TCRdb copy is limited to in-frame clones, with some not included. The sample holds around 40,000 clones; 78% are singletons and the top ten take approximately 6.5%. As for this clone: What it binds is unknown.

This sequence was found in a woman aged 35 to 49 with glioma. Some clones in this sample may be carry-over from other donors' samples. The source was PBMCs, collected from a glioma patient whose treatment included an IDH1 peptide vaccine.

The CDR3 protein is CASSQSPGLTNEKLFF. The CDR3, as DNA: TGTGCCAGCAGCCAATCCCCGGGACTAACTAATGAAAAACTGTTTTTT. The rearrangement uses TRBV14 and TRBJ1-4; weak D call: TRBD1 (5 bases). Trimming took 2 bases from V and 1 from J, leaving 11 bases between them. CDR1 is SGHDN and CDR2 is FVKESK in the germline V gene. The CDR3 contains 16 residues.